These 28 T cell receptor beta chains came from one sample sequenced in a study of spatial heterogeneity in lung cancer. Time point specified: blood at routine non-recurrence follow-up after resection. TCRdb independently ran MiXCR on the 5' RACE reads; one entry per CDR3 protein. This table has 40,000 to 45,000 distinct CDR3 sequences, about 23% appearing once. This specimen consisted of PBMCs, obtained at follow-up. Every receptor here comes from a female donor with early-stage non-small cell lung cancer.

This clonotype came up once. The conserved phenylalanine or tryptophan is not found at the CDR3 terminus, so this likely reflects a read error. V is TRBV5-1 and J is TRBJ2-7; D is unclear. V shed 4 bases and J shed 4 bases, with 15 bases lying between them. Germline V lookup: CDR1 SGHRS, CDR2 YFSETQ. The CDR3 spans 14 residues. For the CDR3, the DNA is TGCGCCAGCAGCGTGGAACGGGCAGAATACGAGCAGTACTCC. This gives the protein CASSVERAEYEQYS.

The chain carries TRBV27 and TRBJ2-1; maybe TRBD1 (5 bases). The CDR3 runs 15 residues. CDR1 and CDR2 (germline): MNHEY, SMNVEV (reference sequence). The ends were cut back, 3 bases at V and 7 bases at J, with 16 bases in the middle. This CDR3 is CASSFWQGANNEQFF. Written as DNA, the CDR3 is TGTGCCAGCAGTTTTTGGCAGGGCGCTAATAATGAGCAGTTCTTC.

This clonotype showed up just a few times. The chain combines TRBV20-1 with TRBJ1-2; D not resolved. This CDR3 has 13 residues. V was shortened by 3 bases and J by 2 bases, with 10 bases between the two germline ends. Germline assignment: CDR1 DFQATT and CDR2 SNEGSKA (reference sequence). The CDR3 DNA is TGCAGTGCTAGTCGGGGTAGAAACTATGGCTACACCTTC. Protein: CSASRGRNYGYTF.

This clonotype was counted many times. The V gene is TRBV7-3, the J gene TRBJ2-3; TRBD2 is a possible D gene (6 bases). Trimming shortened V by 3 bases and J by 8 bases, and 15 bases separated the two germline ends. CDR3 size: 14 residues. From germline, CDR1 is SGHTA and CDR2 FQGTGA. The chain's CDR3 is CASSLASAQATQYF. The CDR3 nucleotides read TGTGCCAGCAGCTTGGCTAGCGCCCAGGCTACGCAGTATTTT.

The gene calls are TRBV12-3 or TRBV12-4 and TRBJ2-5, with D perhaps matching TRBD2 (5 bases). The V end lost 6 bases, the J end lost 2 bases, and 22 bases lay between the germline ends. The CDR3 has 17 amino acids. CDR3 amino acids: CASREGKINTNQETQYF. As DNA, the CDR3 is TGTGCCAGCAGAGAGGGAAAGATTAATACAAATCAAGAGACCCAGTACTTC.

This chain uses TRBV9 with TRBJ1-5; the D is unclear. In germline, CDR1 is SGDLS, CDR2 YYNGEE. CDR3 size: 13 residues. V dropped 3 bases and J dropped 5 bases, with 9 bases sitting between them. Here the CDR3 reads CASSATGYQPQHF. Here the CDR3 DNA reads TGTGCCAGCAGCGCGACGGGTTATCAGCCCCAGCATTTT.

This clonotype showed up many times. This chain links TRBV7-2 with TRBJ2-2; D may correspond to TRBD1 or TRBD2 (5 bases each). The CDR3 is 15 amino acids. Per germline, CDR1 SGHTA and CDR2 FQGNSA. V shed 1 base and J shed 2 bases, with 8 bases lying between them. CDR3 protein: CASSLVGGNTGELFF. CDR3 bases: TGTGCCAGCAGCTTAGTTGGGGGAAACACCGGGGAGCTGTTTTTT.

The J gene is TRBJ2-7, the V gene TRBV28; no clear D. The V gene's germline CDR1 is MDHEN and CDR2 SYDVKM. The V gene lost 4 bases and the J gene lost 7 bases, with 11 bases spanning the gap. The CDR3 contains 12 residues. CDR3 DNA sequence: TGTGCCAGCAGTTCCACGGTGACGGAGCAGTACGTC. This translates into CASSSTVTEQYV.

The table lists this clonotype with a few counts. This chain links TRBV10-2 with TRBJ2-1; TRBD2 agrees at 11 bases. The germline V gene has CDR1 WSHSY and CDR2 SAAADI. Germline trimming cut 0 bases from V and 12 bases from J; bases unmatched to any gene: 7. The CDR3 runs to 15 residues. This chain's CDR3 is CASSESKRTSGRQFF. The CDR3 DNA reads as TGCGCCAGCAGTGAGTCCAAGCGAACTAGCGGGAGGCAGTTCTTC.

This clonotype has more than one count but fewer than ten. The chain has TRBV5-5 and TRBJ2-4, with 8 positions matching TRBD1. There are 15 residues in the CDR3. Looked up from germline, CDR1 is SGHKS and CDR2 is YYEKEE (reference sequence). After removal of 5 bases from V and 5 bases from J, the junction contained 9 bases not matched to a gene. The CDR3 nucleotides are TGTGCCAGCAGTCTCGGACAGGGAATCCAAAACATTCAGTACTTC. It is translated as CASSLGQGIQNIQYF. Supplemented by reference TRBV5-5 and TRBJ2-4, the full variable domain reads DAGVTQSPTHLIKTRGQQVTLRCSPISGHKSVSWYQQVLGQGPQFIFQYYEKEERGRGNFPDRFSARQFPNYSSELNVNALLLGDSALYLCASSLGQGIQNIQYFGAGTRLSVL.

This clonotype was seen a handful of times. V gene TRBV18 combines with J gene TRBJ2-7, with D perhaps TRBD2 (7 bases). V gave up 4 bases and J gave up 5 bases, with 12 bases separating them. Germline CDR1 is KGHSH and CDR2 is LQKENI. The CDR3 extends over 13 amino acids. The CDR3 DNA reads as TGTGCCAGCTCACAGGGGGGGAGCGACGAGCAGTACTTC. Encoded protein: CASSQGGSDEQYF. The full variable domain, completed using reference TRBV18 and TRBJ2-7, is NAGVMQNPRHLVRRRGQEARLRCSPMKGHSHVYWYRQLPEEGLKFMVYLQKENIIDESGMPKERFSAEFPKEGPSILRIQQVVRGDSAAYFCASSQGGSDEQYFGPGTRLTVT.

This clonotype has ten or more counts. CDR3 nucleotide sequence: TGTGCCAGCAGCCCCAAACTACTCATCCGGGACACAGAGTCGGATGAGCAGTTCTTC. Translated, it gives CASSPKLLIRDTESDEQFF. The V and J genes are TRBV11-2 and TRBJ2-1; D perhaps matches TRBD1 (6 bases). Looked up from germline, CDR1 is SGHAT and CDR2 is FQNNGV. Between the trimmed V and J ends, which lost 5 bases and 8 bases, there was a span of 31 bases. The CDR3 extends over 19 amino acids.

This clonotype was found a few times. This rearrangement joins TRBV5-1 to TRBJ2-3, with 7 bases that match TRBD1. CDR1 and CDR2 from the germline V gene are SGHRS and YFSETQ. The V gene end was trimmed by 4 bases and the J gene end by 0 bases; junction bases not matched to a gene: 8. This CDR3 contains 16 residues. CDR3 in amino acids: CASSQLPGQSTDTQYF. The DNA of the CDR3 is TGCGCCAGCAGCCAACTCCCGGGACAGAGCACAGATACGCAGTATTTT.

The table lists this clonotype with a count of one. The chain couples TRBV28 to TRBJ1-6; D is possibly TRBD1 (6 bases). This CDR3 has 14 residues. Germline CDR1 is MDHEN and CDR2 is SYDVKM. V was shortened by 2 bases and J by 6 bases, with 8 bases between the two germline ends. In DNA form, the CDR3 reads TGTGCCAGCAGTTTAGGAGGGGGTAATTCACCCCTCCACTTT. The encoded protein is CASSLGGGNSPLHF. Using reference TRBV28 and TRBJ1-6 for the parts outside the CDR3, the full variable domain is DVKVTQSSRYLVKRTGEKVFLECVQDMDHENMFWYRQDPGLGLRLIYFSYDVKMKEKGDIPEGYSVSREKKERFSLILESASTNQTSMYLCASSLGGGNSPLHFGNGTRLTVT.

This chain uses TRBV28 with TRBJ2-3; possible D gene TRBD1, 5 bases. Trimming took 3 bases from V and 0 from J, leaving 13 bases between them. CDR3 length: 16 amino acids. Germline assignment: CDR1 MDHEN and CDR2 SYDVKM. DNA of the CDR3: TGTGCCAGCAGTTTTAGGGGTTGGGCTAGCACAGATACGCAGTATTTT. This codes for CASSFRGWASTDTQYF. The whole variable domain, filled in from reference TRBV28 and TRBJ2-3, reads DVKVTQSSRYLVKRTGEKVFLECVQDMDHENMFWYRQDPGLGLRLIYFSYDVKMKEKGDIPEGYSVSREKKERFSLILESASTNQTSMYLCASSFRGWASTDTQYFGPGTRLTVL.

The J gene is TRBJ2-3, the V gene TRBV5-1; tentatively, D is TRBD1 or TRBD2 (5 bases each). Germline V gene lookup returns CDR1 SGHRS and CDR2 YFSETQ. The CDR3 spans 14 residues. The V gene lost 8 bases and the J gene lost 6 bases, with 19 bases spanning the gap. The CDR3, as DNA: TGCGCCAGTTCTGGGGGTACCCTCGGGGATACGCAGTATTTT. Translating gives CASSGGTLGDTQYF.

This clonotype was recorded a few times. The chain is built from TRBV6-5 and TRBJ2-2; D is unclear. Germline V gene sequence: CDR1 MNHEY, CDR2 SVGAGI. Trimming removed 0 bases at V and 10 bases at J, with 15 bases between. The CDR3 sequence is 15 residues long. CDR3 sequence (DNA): TGTGCCAGCAGTTACTCAGAGGTCGGTACGCAGGAGCTGTTTTTT. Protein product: CASSYSEVGTQELFF.

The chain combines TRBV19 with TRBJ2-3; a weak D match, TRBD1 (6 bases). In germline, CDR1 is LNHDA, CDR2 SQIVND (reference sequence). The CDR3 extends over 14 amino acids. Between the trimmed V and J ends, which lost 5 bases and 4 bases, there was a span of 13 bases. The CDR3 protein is CASSARPGADTQYF. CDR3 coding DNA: TGTGCCAGTAGTGCCCGACCAGGGGCAGATACGCAGTATTTT.

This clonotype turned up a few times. CDR3 residues: CSALGATNEKLFF. The CDR3 nucleotides are TGCAGTGCTCTCGGGGCAACTAATGAAAAACTGTTTTTT. The V and J genes are TRBV20-1 and TRBJ1-4, with D uncertain. The V gene lost 5 bases and the J gene lost 0 bases, with 7 bases spanning the gap. The CDR3 is made up of 13 amino acids. Per germline, CDR1 DFQATT and CDR2 SNEGSKA (reference sequence).

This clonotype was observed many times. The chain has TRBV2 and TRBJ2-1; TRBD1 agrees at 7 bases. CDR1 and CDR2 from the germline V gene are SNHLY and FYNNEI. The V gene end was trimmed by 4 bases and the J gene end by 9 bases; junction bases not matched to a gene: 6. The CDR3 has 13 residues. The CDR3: CASSGNRGGEQFF. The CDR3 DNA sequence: TGTGCCAGCAGTGGGAACAGGGGCGGTGAGCAGTTCTTC.

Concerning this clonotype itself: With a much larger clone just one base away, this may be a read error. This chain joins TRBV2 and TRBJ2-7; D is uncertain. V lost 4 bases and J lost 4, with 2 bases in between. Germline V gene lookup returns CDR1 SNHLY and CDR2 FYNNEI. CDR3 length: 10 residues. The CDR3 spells CASSVYEQYF. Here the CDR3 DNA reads TGTGCCAGCAGTGTTTACGAGCAGTACTTC.

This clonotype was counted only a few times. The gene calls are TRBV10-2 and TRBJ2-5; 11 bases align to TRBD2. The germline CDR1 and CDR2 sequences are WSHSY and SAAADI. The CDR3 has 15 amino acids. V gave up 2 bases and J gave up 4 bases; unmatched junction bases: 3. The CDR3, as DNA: TGCGCCAGCAGTGAGACTAGCGGGGGAGGAGAGACCCAGTACTTC. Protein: CASSETSGGGETQYF.

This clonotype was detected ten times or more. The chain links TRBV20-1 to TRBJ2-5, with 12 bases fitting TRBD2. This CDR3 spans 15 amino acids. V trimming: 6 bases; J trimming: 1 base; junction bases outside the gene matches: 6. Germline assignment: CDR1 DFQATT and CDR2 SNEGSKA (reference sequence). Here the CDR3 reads CSAFGLAGIQETQYF. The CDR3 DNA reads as TGCAGTGCCTTCGGACTAGCGGGGATCCAAGAGACCCAGTACTTC.

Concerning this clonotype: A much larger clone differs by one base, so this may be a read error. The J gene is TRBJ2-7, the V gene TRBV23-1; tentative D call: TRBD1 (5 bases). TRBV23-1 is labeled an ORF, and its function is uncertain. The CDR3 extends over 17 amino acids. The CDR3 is CANSQSGFEDGSYEQYV. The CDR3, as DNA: TGCGCCAACAGTCAATCAGGGTTTGAGGACGGCTCCTACGAGCAGTACGTC.

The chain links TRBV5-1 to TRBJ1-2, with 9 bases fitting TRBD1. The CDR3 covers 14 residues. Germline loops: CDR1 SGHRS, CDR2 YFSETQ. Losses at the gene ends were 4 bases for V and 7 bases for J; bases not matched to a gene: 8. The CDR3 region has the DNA TGCGCCAGCAGCACGGGACAGGGAGAAGCTGGCTACACCTTC. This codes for CASSTGQGEAGYTF.

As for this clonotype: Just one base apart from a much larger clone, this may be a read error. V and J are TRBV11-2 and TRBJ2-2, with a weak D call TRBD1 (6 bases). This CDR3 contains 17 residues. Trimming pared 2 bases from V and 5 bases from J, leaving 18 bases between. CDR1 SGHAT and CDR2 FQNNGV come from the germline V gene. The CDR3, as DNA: TGTGCCAGCAGCTTACTTTCGGGACACCCGAGGACCGGGGAGCTGTTTTTT. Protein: CASSLLSGHPRTGELFF.

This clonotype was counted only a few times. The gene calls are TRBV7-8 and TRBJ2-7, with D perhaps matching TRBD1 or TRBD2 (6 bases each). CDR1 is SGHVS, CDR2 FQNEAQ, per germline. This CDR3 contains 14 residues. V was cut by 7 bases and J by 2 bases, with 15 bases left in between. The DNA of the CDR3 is TGTGCCAGCACGTTTGGAGGGGGACCCTACGAGCAGTACTTC. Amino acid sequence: CASTFGGGPYEQYF.

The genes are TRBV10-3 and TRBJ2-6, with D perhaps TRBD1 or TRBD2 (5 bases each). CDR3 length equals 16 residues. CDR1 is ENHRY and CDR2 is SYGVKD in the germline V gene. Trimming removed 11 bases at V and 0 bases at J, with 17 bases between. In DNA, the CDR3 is TGTGCCGTTCCGGGACCCACTCGCTCTGGGGCCAACGTCCTGACTTTC. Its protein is CAVPGPTRSGANVLTF.